Listed here is a single T cell receptor (beta chain). The antigen is unknown. Unique molecular identifiers were added to individual cDNA molecules. TCRdb analysed the 5' RACE reads with MiXCR anew, one entry per CDR3 protein. The table records roughly 26,000 distinct CDR3 sequences, around 5.5% of them present only once. Trimming took 0 bases from V and 2 from J, leaving 14 bases between them. CDR3 length: 16 residues. Germline V CDR1 and CDR2: LGHNA, YSLEER. The sample originates from a study of early T cells in non-severe SARS-CoV-2 infection. About the research overall: Bulk RNA isolated from unsorted whole blood underwent sequencing; chains were not paired. The study, taken as a whole, reports: VDJdb matches were skewed toward anti-spike CD8 T cell responses.

The TCR sequence derives from an adult who was a healthcare worker with PCR-confirmed SARS-CoV-2 infection or an uninfected control (not recorded which). The chain uses TRBV4-3 and TRBJ2-7; maybe TRBD2 (6 bases). Sequences were obtained from whole blood. The CDR3 DNA is TGCGCCAGCAGCCAAGATCGGAGGGGACCGGCCTACGAGCAGTACTTC. This gives the protein CASSQDRRGPAYEQYF.